The source of this T cell receptor (beta chain) is a study of T cells expressing NK-cell markers. Study-wide background: Investigators obtained TCR beta repertoires from sorted CD3+CD56+NKG2C+, CD3+CD56+NKG2C- and CD3+CD56-NKG2C+ T cells. Seven donors tested HCMV-seropositive and one tested seronegative among the eight sequenced.

Study-level points and caveats: Clarity on HCMV specificity was lacking for the expanded NKG2C+ T cell clones.

TCRdb derives one entry per CDR3 protein from the 5' RACE reads, leaving out DNA. There are more than 400,000 distinct CDR3 sequences in the sample, with 7.3% held by the top ten. Comments on this clonotype: The antigen is not known.

Germline lookup yields CDR1 DFQATT and CDR2 SNEGSKA (reference sequence). This CDR3 is built from 15 residues. This sequence was found in a woman between 18 and 70 years old in good health. V and J are TRBV20-1 and TRBJ2-7; TCRdb's D gene call, TRBD1, goes unchecked for lack of DNA. The sequenced material came from blood T cells: a sorted CD56 or NKG2C T cell subset, CD4+ or CD8+ T cells, or bulk PBMC T cells (not recorded which). CDR3 residues: CSARAGGQGSYEQYF.